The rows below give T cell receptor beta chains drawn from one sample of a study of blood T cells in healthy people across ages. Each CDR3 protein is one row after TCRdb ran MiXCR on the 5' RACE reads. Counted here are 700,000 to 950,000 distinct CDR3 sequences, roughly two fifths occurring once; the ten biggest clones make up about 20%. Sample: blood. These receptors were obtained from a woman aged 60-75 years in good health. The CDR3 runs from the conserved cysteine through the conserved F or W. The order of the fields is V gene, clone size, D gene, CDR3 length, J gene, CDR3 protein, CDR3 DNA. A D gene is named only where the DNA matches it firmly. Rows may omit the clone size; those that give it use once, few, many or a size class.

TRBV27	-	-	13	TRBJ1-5	CASSLRRNQPQHF	TGTGCCAGCAGTCTCCGAAGGAATCAGCCCCAGCATTTT
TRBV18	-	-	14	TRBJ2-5	CASSPPGFQETQYF	TGTGCCAGCTCACCACCAGGGTTCCAAGAGACCCAGTACTTC
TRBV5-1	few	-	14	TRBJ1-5	CASSTGTTNQPQHF	TGCGCCAGCAGTACCGGGACTACCAATCAGCCCCAGCATTTT
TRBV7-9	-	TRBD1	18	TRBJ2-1	CASSSKMPAGTGYNGQFF	TGTGCCAGCAGCTCCAAAATGCCAGCCGGGACAGGCTACAATGGGCAGTTCTTC
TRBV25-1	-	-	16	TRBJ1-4	CASSAGRVATNEKLFF	TGTGCCAGCAGTGCTGGAAGGGTTGCGACTAATGAAAAACTGTTTTTT
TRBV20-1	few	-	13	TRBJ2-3	CSARVPGADTQYF	TGCAGTGCTAGAGTCCCGGGCGCAGATACGCAGTATTTT
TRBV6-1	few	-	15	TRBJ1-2	CASSESHSHGYGYTF	TGTGCCAGCAGTGAAAGTCATTCTCACGGCTATGGCTACACCTTC
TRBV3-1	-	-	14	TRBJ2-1	CASSQRGSHNEQFF	TGTGCCAGCAGCCAGCGGGGTTCACACAATGAGCAGTTCTTC
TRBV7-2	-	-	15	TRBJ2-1	CASSLRPFGNNEQFF	TGTGCCAGCAGCTTGCGCCCTTTCGGGAACAATGAGCAGTTCTTC
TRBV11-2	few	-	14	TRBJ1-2	CASRFQVGNYGYTF	TGTGCCAGCAGGTTCCAAGTGGGGAACTATGGCTACACCTTC
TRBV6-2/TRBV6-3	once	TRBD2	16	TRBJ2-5	CASSPGGAGFDETQYF	TGTGCCAGCAGTCCCGGTGGAGCGGGATTCGACGAGACCCAGTACTTC
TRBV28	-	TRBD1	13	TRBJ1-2	CASSPGQEAGYTF	TGTGCCAGCAGTCCCGGACAGGAAGCAGGCTACACCTTC
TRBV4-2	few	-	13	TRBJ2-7	CASSQESDREQYF	TGTGCCAGCAGCCAAGAGTCGGACCGAGAGCAGTACTTC
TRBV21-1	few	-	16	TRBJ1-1	CASSKVAGDFYTEAFF	TGTGCCAGCAGCAAAGTTGCAGGGGATTTCTACACTGAAGCTTTCTTT
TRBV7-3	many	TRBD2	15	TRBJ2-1	CASSLGRGAYNEQFF	TGTGCCAGCAGCTTAGGGCGGGGGGCTTACAATGAGCAGTTCTTC
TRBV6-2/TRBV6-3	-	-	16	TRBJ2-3	CASSYGKGTVTDTQYF	TGTGCCAGCAGTTACGGTAAAGGGACTGTCACAGATACGCAGTATTTT
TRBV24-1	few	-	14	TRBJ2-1	CATSEQTSLNEQFF	TGTGCCACCAGTGAACAGACAAGCCTCAATGAGCAGTTCTTC
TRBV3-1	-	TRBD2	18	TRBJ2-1	CASSQETGTSGGYSEQFF	TGTGCCAGCAGCCAAGAGACGGGGACTAGCGGGGGATACAGTGAGCAGTTCTTC
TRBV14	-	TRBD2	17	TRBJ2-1	CASSQVTGTRLYNEQFF	TGTGCCAGCAGCCAAGTTACCGGGACTAGACTTTACAATGAGCAGTTCTTC
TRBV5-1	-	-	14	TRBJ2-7	CASSLAGKGYEQYF	TGCGCCAGCAGCTTGGCGGGGAAGGGGTACGAGCAGTACTTC